Included here is one TCR beta chain sequence, with context. What it binds is unknown. Germline V gives CDR1 SGHVS, CDR2 FQNEAQ. The CDR3 has 13 residues. Trimming took off 5 bases at V and 6 bases at J, with 13 bases between the two ends. This sample was included in a study of cytomegalovirus exposure and HLA in healthy donors. About the study: Ancestry clustering placed 81% of over 300 genotyped donors in the Caucasian-associated cluster.

Study-level results: Most TCR beta V segments were productive about 87% or about 30% of the time in an earlier analysis. In a later analysis, compared with equally common non-associated chains, HLA-associated beta chains were more expanded.

This PCR relied on a set of 60 Vbeta primers and 13 Jbeta primers. Data came from immunoSEQ multiplex PCR; TCRdb stores just in-frame clones and leaves some out. The sample holds under 200,000 clones, about 86% seen once. The clonotype originates from a young woman in good health and CMV-seronegative. The chain has TRBV7-8 and TRBJ1-1, with a possible D match to TRBD1 (5 bases). Sequencing was done on a sample of PBMCs. The CDR3: CASSPTPGAEAFF. In DNA, the CDR3 is TGTGCCAGCAGCCCGACCCCGGGGGCTGAAGCTTTCTTT.